This T cell receptor (beta chain) was sequenced for a study of T-cell reconstitution after alpha-beta-depleted transplantation in children. Study-wide results and limits: At day 60, the high TCRbeta diversity found in some patients originated from recipient T cells and thymic progenitors that had survived. Reported findings indicate that, about two months after transplant, alpha-beta T cells came from several hundred expanded clones, which were derived from non-depleted graft cells. Newly produced T cells mostly provided counts and TCRbeta diversity after one year, as hyperexpanded clones declined.

This clonotype came up a few times. No antigen is known for it. Unique molecular identifiers were incorporated into the prepared TCRbeta library. TCRdb used MiXCR to reprocess the PCR reads, holding one entry per CDR3 protein. The repertoire holds 700,000 to 950,000 distinct CDR3 sequences, with approximately 15% as singletons. The CDR3 length is 13 residues. In germline, CDR1 is DFQATT, CDR2 SNEGSKA (reference sequence). V trimming: 6 bases; J trimming: 7 bases; junction bases outside the gene matches: 8. The genes are TRBV20-1 and TRBJ2-2, with 7 bases identical to TRBD1. The sample consisted of PBMCs, mostly from graft donor cells, taken 360 days after TCRalphabeta/CD19-depleted stem cell transplant. The receptor's source is a male patient younger than 18 who had a stem cell transplant for acute lymphoblastic leukemia, so the T cells may come from the graft donor. The chain's CDR3 is CSAQTGSIGELFF. For the CDR3, the DNA is TGCAGTGCCCAGACAGGGTCAATCGGGGAGCTGTTTTTT.